This T cell receptor beta chain is drawn from a study of response to subunit inactivated influenza vaccine. Findings of the study overall: It was suggested by the authors that few new T cells are recruited by each seasonal influenza vaccination.

Comments on this clonotype: Antigen specificity is unknown.

Via MiXCR, TCRdb re-called the RT-PCR reads, giving one row per CDR3 protein. Of about 800,000 distinct CDR3 sequences detected, about 20% appear once; the ten largest clones hold about a tenth. The length of the CDR3 is 15 residues. V lost 4 bases and J lost 4, with 17 bases in between. The germline CDR1 and CDR2 sequences are SGDLS and YYNGEE. Sequencing was performed on PBMCs from blood, taken 5 days after vaccination. The chain links TRBV9 to TRBJ2-5; D may be TRBD2 (7 bases). The sequence was collected from a man aged 50 to 59 who received an inactivated influenza vaccine. As DNA, the CDR3 is TGTGCCAGCAGCAAGACGGCGGGGGCCGGAGAGACCCAGTACTTC. This codes for CASSKTAGAGETQYF.